A selection of T cell receptor beta chains follows, all from one sample in a study of tumor-infiltrating lymphocytes in primary liver carcinoma. MiXCR, applied by TCRdb to the multiplex PCR reads, yields one record per CDR3 protein. The repertoire has 250,000 to 350,000 distinct CDR3 sequences, around three fifths of them found once; the top ten carry 17%. The sample taken for sequencing was peripheral blood. The receptors stem from a woman aged 25 to 39 with primary liver carcinoma and hepatitis B virus infection. CDR3s include the opening cysteine and the closing phenylalanine or tryptophan. The D gene is left open where the match is weak. Only some rows state a clone size, as once, few, many or a class for expanded clones.

NA	few	TRBV12-3/TRBV12-4	TRBJ1-1	CASRGVMSEAFF
TRBD1	many	TRBV6-2/TRBV6-3	TRBJ2-7	CASSYWDSRNEQYF
NA	NA	TRBV5-4	TRBJ2-3	CVSSLGPDTQYF
NA	many	TRBV6-2/TRBV6-3	TRBJ2-1	CASTLGGTNNEQFF
NA	NA	TRBV7-9	TRBJ2-5	CASSRSYQETQYF
NA	NA	TRBV4-2	TRBJ1-6	CASSQGPRGNSPLHF
NA	many	TRBV12-3/TRBV12-4	TRBJ2-1	CASPPVRGSYHEQFF
NA	NA	TRBV5-4	TRBJ2-5	CASSFTVAAQETQYF
NA	many	TRBV11-2	TRBJ2-5	CASSFFRTAGETQYF
NA	NA	TRBV18	TRBJ2-7	CASSRGISEQYF
NA	many	TRBV29-1	TRBJ2-3	CSAPEAGQDTDTQYF
NA	once	TRBV10-3	TRBJ1-2	CAINPSGGGYGYTF
TRBD1	NA	TRBV6-1	TRBJ1-2	CASSLMDRGVGNHGYTF
TRBD2	NA	TRBV6-1	TRBJ2-7	CASSEWGLARSEQYF
NA	NA	TRBV29-1	TRBJ1-2	CGVAPPTSANYGYTF
NA	few	TRBV7-8	TRBJ2-1	CASSPTQRAGGNEQFF
NA	NA	TRBV5-1	TRBJ2-4	CTSSLELGKNIQYF
TRBD2	many	TRBV4-3	TRBJ2-7	CASSQVPSGRSSYEQYF
NA	many	TRBV6-5	TRBJ1-4	CASTRAANEKLFF
TRBD2	many	TRBV5-6	TRBJ2-1	CASSLGLANNEQFF
TRBD1	NA	TRBV6-5	TRBJ1-2	CASSYGTGQGSGYTF
TRBD2	many	TRBV12-3/TRBV12-4	TRBJ2-3	CASSSGAGGFTDTQYF
NA	NA	TRBV28	TRBJ2-7	CASRYSSEQYF
NA	NA	TRBV6-5	TRBJ1-1	CASEGSREALF
TRBD2	many	TRBV11-2	TRBJ2-3	CASSSLAGATDTQYF
TRBD1	NA	TRBV28	TRBJ2-1	CASFLRAGGGDEQFF
NA	NA	TRBV5-4	TRBJ2-7	CASSLSGPYSSYEEYF